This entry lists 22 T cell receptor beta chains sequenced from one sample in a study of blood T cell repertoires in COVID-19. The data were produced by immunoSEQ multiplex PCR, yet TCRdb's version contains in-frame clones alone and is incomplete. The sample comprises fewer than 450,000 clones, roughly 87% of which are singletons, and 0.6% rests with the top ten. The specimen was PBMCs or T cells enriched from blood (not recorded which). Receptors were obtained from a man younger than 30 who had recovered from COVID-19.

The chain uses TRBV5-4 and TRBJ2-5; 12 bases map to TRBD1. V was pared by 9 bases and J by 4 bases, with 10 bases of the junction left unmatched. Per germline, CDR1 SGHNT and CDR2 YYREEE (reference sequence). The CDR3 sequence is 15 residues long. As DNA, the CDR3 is TGTGCCACTAAATACCGGGACAGGGGGCCAGAGACCCAGTACTTC. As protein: CATKYRDRGPETQYF.

CDR3 protein: CASRTGLRQRTEAFF. The CDR3 DNA sequence: TGTGCCAGCAGAACAGGGCTACGGCAGAGGACTGAAGCTTTCTTT. The gene calls are TRBV7-3 and TRBJ1-1; D is perhaps TRBD1 (6 bases). Trimming shortened V by 6 bases and J by 5 bases, and 19 bases separated the two germline ends. The CDR3 extends over 15 amino acids. Germline V gene lookup returns CDR1 SGHTA and CDR2 FQGTGA.

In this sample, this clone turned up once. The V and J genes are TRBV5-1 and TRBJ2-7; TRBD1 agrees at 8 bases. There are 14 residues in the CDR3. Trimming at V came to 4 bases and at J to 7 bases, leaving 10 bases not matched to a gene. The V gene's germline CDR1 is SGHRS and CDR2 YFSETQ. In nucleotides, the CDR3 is TGCGCCAGCAGCCCCGGGACAGGAGGACTGGAGCAGTACTTC. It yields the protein CASSPGTGGLEQYF.

The CDR3 loop reads CSVVTVKNTEAFF. In DNA form, the CDR3 reads TGCAGCGTCGTGACAGTTAAGAACACTGAAGCTTTCTTT. J is TRBJ1-1 and V is TRBV29-1, with D perhaps matching TRBD1 (5 bases). Trimming pared 6 bases from V and 1 base from J, leaving 12 bases between. CDR3 length equals 13 residues. Germline V gene lookup returns CDR1 SQVTM and CDR2 ANQGSEA.

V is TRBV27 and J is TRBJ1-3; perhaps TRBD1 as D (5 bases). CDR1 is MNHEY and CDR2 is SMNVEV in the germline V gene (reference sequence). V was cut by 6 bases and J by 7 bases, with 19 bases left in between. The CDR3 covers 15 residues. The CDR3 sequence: CASRGISGYSNTIYF. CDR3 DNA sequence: TGTGCCAGCAGGGGAATATCAGGGTACAGCAACACCATATATTTT.

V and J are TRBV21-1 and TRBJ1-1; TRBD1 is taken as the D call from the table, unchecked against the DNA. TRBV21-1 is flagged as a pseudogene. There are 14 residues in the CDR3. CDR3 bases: TGTGCCAGCAGCACGGACAGGATCCGAACTGAAGCTTTCTTT. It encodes CASSTDRIRTEAFF.

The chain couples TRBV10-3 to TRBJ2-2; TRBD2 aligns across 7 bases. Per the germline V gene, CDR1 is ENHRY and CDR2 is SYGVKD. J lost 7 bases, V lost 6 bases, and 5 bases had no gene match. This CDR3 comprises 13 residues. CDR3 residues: CAIRDTSDGELFF. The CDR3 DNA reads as TGTGCCATCAGAGATACTAGCGACGGGGAGCTGTTTTTT.

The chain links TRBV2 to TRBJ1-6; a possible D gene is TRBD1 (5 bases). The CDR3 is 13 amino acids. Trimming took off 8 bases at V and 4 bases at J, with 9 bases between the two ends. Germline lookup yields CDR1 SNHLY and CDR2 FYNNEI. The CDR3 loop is CASGDRYNSPLHF. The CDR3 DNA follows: TGTGCCAGCGGAGACAGATATAATTCACCCCTCCACTTT. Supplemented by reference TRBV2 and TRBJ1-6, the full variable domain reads EPEVTQTPSHQVTQMGQEVILRCVPISNHLYFYWYRQILGQKVEFLVSFYNNEISEKSEIFDDQFSVERPDGSNFTLKIRSTKLEDSAMYFCASGDRYNSPLHFGNGTRLTVT.

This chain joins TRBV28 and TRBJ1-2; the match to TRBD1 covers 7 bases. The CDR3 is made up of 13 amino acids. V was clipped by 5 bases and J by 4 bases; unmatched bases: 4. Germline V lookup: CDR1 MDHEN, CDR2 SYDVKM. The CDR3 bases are TGTGCCAGCAGTCAGGGGGATGGCTATGGCTACACCTTC. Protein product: CASSQGDGYGYTF.

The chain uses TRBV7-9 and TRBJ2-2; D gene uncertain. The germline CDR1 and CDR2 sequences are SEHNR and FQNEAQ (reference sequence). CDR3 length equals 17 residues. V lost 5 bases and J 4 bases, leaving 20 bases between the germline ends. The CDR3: CASSRMEPGSPTGELFF. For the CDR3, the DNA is TGTGCCAGCAGCCGTATGGAACCCGGGTCCCCCACCGGGGAGCTGTTTTTT.

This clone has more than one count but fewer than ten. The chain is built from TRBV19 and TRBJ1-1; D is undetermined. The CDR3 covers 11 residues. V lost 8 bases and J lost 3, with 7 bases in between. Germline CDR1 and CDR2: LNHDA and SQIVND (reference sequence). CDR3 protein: CASPSDTEAFF. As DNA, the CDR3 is TGTGCCAGTCCCTCGGACACTGAAGCTTTCTTT.

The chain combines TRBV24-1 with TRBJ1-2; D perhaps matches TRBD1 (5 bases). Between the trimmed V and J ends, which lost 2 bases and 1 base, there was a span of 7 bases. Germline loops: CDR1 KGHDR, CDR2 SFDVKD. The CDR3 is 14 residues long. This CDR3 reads CATSDSQVNYGYTF. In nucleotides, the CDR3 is TGTGCCACCAGTGATTCACAGGTTAACTATGGCTACACCTTC.

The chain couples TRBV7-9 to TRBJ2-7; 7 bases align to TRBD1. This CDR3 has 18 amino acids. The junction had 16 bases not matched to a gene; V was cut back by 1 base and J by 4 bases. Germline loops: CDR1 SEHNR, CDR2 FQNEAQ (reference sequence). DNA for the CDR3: TGTGCCAGCAGCTTAGTAGGGGACAGCCTTTATGTAGATTACGAGCAGTACTTC. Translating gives CASSLVGDSLYVDYEQYF.

The CDR3 sequence: CASSPGTGDEAFF. CDR3 DNA: TGTGCCAGCAGTCCGGGGACAGGGGATGAAGCTTTCTTT. The chain links TRBV28 to TRBJ1-1; 10 nucleotides agree with TRBD1. Germline V lookup: CDR1 MDHEN, CDR2 SYDVKM. The ends lost 5 bases at V and 7 bases at J; junction bases unmatched: 4. This CDR3 has 13 residues.

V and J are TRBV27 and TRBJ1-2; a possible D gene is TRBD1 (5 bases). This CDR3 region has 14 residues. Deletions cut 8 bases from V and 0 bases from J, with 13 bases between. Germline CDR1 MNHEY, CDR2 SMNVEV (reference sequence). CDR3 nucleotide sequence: TGTGCCAGCCGGGGGGTTACAACTAACTATGGCTACACCTTC. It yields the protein CASRGVTTNYGYTF.

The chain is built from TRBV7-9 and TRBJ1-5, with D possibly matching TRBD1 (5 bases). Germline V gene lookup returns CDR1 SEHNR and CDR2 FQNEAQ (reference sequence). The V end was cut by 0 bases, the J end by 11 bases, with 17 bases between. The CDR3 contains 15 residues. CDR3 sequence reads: CASSLAIGGNWAQHF. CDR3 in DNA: TGTGCCAGCAGCTTAGCTATCGGGGGGAATTGGGCCCAGCATTTT.

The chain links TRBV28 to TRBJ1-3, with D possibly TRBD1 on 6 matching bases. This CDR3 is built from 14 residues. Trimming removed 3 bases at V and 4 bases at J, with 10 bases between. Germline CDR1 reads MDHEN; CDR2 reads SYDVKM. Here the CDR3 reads CASSFDRPGNTIYF. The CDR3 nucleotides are TGTGCCAGCAGTTTCGACAGGCCCGGAAACACCATATATTTT.

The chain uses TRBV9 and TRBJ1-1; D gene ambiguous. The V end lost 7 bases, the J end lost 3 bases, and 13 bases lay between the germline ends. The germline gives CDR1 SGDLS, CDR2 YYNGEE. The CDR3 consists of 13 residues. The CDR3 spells CASGIAMDTEAFF. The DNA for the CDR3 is TGTGCCAGCGGAATAGCTATGGACACTGAAGCTTTCTTT.

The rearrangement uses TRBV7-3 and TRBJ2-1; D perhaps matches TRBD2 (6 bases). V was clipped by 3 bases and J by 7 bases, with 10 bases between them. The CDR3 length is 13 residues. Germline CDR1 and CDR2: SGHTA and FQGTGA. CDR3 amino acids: CASSLAGRNEQFF. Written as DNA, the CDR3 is TGTGCCAGCAGCTTGGCGGGAAGGAATGAGCAGTTCTTC.

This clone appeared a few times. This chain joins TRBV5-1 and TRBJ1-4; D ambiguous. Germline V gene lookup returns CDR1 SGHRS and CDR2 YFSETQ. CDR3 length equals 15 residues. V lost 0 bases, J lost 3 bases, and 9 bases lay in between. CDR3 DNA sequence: TGCGCCAGCAGCTTGGTGGGCAGCTCTAATGAAAAACTGTTTTTT. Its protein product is CASSLVGSSNEKLFF.

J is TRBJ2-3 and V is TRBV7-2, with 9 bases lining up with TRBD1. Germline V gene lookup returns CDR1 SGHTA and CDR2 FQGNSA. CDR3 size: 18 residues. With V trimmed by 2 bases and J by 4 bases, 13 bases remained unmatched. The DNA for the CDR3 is TGTGCCAGCAGCTTAAGTGTACCGGGACAGGGAAACTCAGATACGCAGTATTTT. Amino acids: CASSLSVPGQGNSDTQYF.

The CDR3 region is CASSIDRFGGHGYTF. DNA of the CDR3: TGTGCCAGTAGTATAGATCGTTTCGGGGGGCACGGCTACACCTTC. The chain carries TRBV19 and TRBJ1-2, with D perhaps TRBD1 (6 bases). V lost 0 bases to trimming and J lost 8 bases, with 16 bases between them. The CDR3 covers 15 residues. Germline CDR1 reads LNHDA; CDR2 reads SQIVND (reference sequence). Full variable domain (rest looked up from reference TRBV19 and TRBJ1-2): DGGITQSPKYLFRKEGQNVTLSCEQNLNHDAMYWYRQDPGQGLRLIYYSQIVNDFQKGDIAEGYSVSREKKESFPLTVTSAQKNPTAFYLCASSIDRFGGHGYTFGSGTRLTVV.